The clone carrying this TCR beta chain has ten or more counts. CDR3 length equals 16 residues. Germline loops: CDR1 LGHNA, CDR2 YNFKEQ. V gave up 3 bases and J gave up 0 bases, with 14 bases separating them. The repertoire was sequenced with immunoSEQ multiplex PCR; TCRdb's copy has only in-frame clones and lacks some. The sample has 70,000 to 100,000 clones, just under 95% seen once; the top ten hold 3.5% to 4.5%. This sample is drawn from a study of T cell changes during pregnancy in multiple sclerosis. This chain links TRBV4-2 with TRBJ1-1, with D perhaps matching TRBD1 (5 bases). The sample was peripheral blood, taken in the first trimester of pregnancy. This clonotype originated in a female donor with multiple sclerosis, enrolled in a pregnancy study. The CDR3 region is CASSHTDSTMNTEAFF. The CDR3 DNA reads as TGTGCCAGCAGCCACACAGACAGTACAATGAACACTGAAGCTTTCTTT.